Sequencing of this T cell receptor (beta chain) was carried out in a study of T cells in Graves' hyperthyroidism and ophthalmopathy. The overall study: Upon initial diagnosis and before any treatment, peripheral blood was collected.

Graves' hyperthyroidism was deemed stable absent ophthalmopathy progression within 18 months. Reasons for excluding patients were uncontrolled infection, other autoimmune disease, pregnancy or lactation. Regarding this clonotype: A much larger clone differs by one base, so this may be a read error.

Deletions cut 6 bases from V and 2 bases from J, with 17 bases between. The CDR3 runs 15 residues. Per the germline V gene, CDR1 is MDHEN and CDR2 is SYDVKM. Amplification yielded TCR beta CDR3 regions, with RNA transcripts as the source. HTBI primers were the set used in a first-round RT-PCR of the TCR CDR3. MiXCR was run by TCRdb on the multiplex PCR reads, yielding one entry per CDR3 protein. Among some 440,000 distinct CDR3 sequences, approximately 14% were seen once, and the ten largest hold 14%. This chain uses TRBV28 with TRBJ2-7; D tentatively reads TRBD1 or TRBD2 (5 bases each). The source is a woman aged 18-29 years with Graves' hyperthyroidism. Sequenced: blood. CDR3 sequence: CASSAPRRGPYEQYF. The CDR3 DNA follows: TGTGCCAGCAGCGCTCCTCGACGGGGCCCCTACGAGCAGTACTTC. Combining the CDR3 with reference TRBV28 and TRBJ2-7 gives the whole variable domain DVKVTQSSRYLVKRTGEKVFLECVQDMDHENMFWYRQDPGLGLRLIYFSYDVKMKEKGDIPEGYSVSREKKERFSLILESASTNQTSMYLCASSAPRRGPYEQYFGPGTRLTVT.